One TCR beta chain is described in this entry. Its specificity is unknown. The data were taken from a study of cytomegalovirus exposure and HLA in healthy donors. Study-level findings and limits: Some V segments (TRBV6-2 and TRBV6-3 among them) were excluded as indistinguishable.

The PCR used 60 Vbeta and 13 Jbeta primers. The table came from immunoSEQ multiplex PCR; TCRdb's copy has only in-frame clones and leaves some out. Of around 130,000 clones in the sample, about 83% were seen once. V was clipped by 2 bases and J by 3 bases; unmatched bases: 6. Germline V gene data show CDR1 as PRHDT and CDR2 as FYEKMQ (reference sequence). This CDR3 is built from 16 residues. The V and J genes are TRBV13 and TRBJ2-3; 9 bases align to TRBD1. The origin of this receptor is a girl aged 2 to 9 in good health and CMV-seronegative. The sequenced sample was PBMCs. CDR3 residues: CASSLRGTGFTDTQYF. Here the CDR3 DNA reads TGTGCCAGCAGCTTACGCGGGACAGGGTTTACAGATACGCAGTATTTT.